This T cell receptor beta chain was sequenced during a study of identical twins. Findings of the study overall: Compared with unrelated sharing, twin-shared out-of-frame alpha sequences had more low-probability sequences.

About this clonotype: Its matching antigen is unknown.

TCRdb re-analysed the 5' RACE reads in MiXCR, keeping a single row per CDR3 protein. The sample carries nearly 900,000 distinct CDR3 sequences, about 12% recorded once. These data are also associated with another study on yellow fever vaccine responses in identical twins.

The sequence came from a woman aged 18-29 years in good health. Input material: PBMCs.

The CDR3 DNA reads TGTGCCAGCAGCGCGACGGCTAACACTGAAGCTTTCTTT. Translated: CASSATANTEAFF. The chain carries TRBV11-3 and TRBJ1-1; no definite D call. V shed 5 bases and J shed 2 bases, with 9 bases lying between them. The CDR3 sequence is 13 residues long. Germline V gene data show CDR1 as SGHNT and CDR2 as YENEEA.